The 3 T cell receptor beta chains given below trace back to one sample, sequenced in a study of blood T cell repertoires in COVID-19. The data were produced by immunoSEQ multiplex PCR, yet TCRdb's version contains in-frame clones alone and is incomplete. The sample has 75,000 to 95,000 clones; 82% are singletons. Material: peripheral blood. These receptors all stem from a human donor in a cohort sampled during active COVID-19.

The V gene is TRBV7-2, the J gene TRBJ1-5, with D possibly being TRBD1 (5 bases). CDR1 SGHTA and CDR2 FQGNSA come from the germline V gene. The CDR3 covers 13 residues. V was pared by 5 bases and J by 5 bases, with 10 bases between. The CDR3 bases are TGTGCCAGCAGCGCCGGACAATATCAGCCCCAGCATTTT. Translated, it gives CASSAGQYQPQHF.

V gene TRBV10-2 combines with J gene TRBJ2-1, with a weak D call TRBD2 (6 bases). The CDR3 has 15 amino acids. Trimming left V 5 bases short and J 7 bases short, with 18 bases between. Germline CDR1 is WSHSY and CDR2 is SAAADI. CDR3 in DNA: TGCGCCAGCAGTCGGGTGGAACGGGGGAGAAATGAGCAGTTCTTC. Residues: CASSRVERGRNEQFF.

The V and J genes are TRBV6-6 and TRBJ1-3, with a tentative D call TRBD1 (6 bases). The CDR3 covers 16 residues. From germline, CDR1 is MNHNY and CDR2 SVGAGI (reference sequence). V dropped 4 bases and J dropped 4 bases, with 17 bases sitting between them. The CDR3: CASSLQGPAAGNTIYF. The CDR3 DNA is TGTGCCAGCAGTTTACAGGGTCCGGCGGCGGGAAACACCATATATTTT.